These T cell receptor beta chains were read from a single sample in a study of blood T cell repertoires in COVID-19. The assay was immunoSEQ multiplex PCR, and TCRdb's table has in-frame clones only and misses some. Found here are 50,000 to 65,000 clones, roughly 83% of them singletons; the top ten hold 15% to 20%. The sequenced sample consisted of peripheral blood. These TCRs come from a man between 60 and 75 years old with COVID-19, enrolled during active disease. The CDR3 runs from the conserved cysteine through the conserved F or W. The D gene is left open where the match is weak. Where a row states a size, it is once, few, many or the class of an expanded clone; other rows omit it.

cdr3_aa,cdr3_nt,d_call,j_call,clone_size,v_call,cdr3_length
CASRAGTSVYNEQFF,TGTGCCAGCAGGGCCGGGACTAGCGTTTACAATGAGCAGTTCTTC,TRBD2,TRBJ2-1,.,TRBV7-7,15
CASSTHPGQGTDTQYF,TGCGCCAGCAGCACTCACCCGGGACAGGGGACAGATACGCAGTATTTT,TRBD1,TRBJ2-3,.,TRBV5-1,16
CASSLRDWQETQYF,TGTGCCAGCAGCTTGCGGGACTGGCAAGAGACCCAGTACTTC,.,TRBJ2-5,.,TRBV5-6,14
CASSRTGEKTGETQYF,TGCGCCAGCAGCCGGACCGGGGAAAAGACCGGAGAGACCCAGTACTTC,.,TRBJ2-5,once,TRBV5-1,16
CAWGLAGGTDTQYF,TGTGCCTGGGGACTAGCGGGGGGCACAGATACGCAGTATTTT,TRBD2,TRBJ2-3,.,TRBV30,14
CASIKVGRVTEAFF,TGTGCCAGCATCAAAGTGGGCAGGGTCACTGAAGCTTTCTTT,.,TRBJ1-1,.,TRBV7-9,14
CASLLGGTNEKLFF,TGTGCCAGCCTCTTGGGGGGAACTAATGAAAAACTGTTTTTT,.,TRBJ1-4,.,TRBV6-7,14
CASSYKAGANEQFF,TGTGCCAGCAGTTACAAAGCGGGAGCTAATGAGCAGTTCTTC,TRBD2,TRBJ2-1,.,TRBV6-5,14
CSVAEWQGLGEKLFF,TGCAGCGTTGCGGAATGGCAGGGGCTCGGTGAAAAACTGTTTTTT,.,TRBJ1-4,.,TRBV29-1,15
CATSWAGGYEQYF,TGTGCCACCTCCTGGGCCGGTGGCTACGAGCAGTACTTC,.,TRBJ2-7,.,TRBV27,13
CASSTRTGVNEQYF,TGCGCCAGCAGCACCAGGACAGGGGTAAACGAGCAGTACTTC,TRBD1,TRBJ2-7,few,TRBV5-1,14
CASSFSGVQETQYF,TGTGCCAGCAGCTTTAGCGGAGTTCAAGAGACCCAGTACTTC,.,TRBJ2-5,.,TRBV9,14
CASSLISVGRTSYEQYF,TGTGCCAGCAGCTTGATCTCCGTGGGCCGCACCTCCTACGAGCAGTACTTC,.,TRBJ2-7,.,TRBV5-6,17
CASSVYLNTEAFF,TGTGCCAGCAGCGTTTATCTGAACACTGAAGCTTTCTTT,.,TRBJ1-1,.,TRBV9,13
CASSLEGPGDTEAFF,TGCGCCAGCAGCTTGGAGGGGCCCGGAGACACTGAAGCTTTCTTT,.,TRBJ1-1,.,TRBV5-1,15
CASSDRTSPRPDTQYF,TGTGCCAGCAGTGATAGGACTTCGCCCCGCCCAGATACACAGTATTTT,.,TRBJ2-3,.,TRBV6-1,16
CASSLGTEAFF,TGTGCCAGCAGCTTGGGGACAGAAGCTTTCTTT,.,TRBJ1-1,.,TRBV7-9,11
CASSPAGAYNEQFF,TGTGCCAGCTCACCAGCGGGGGCATACAATGAGCAGTTCTTC,.,TRBJ2-1,.,TRBV18,14
CASSSPRAGGLGNEQFF,TGTGCCAGCAGTTCCCCCCGCGCAGGGGGTCTGGGAAATGAGCAGTTCTTC,TRBD1,TRBJ2-1,.,TRBV6-7,17
CASSLAGPAGYTF,TGTGCCAGCAGCTTAGCTGGGCCCGCTGGCTACACCTTC,.,TRBJ1-2,.,TRBV7-2,13
CASSSGQGPLFF,TGTGCCAGCAGCTCGGGACAGGGGCCTCTATTTTTT,TRBD1,TRBJ1-3,few,TRBV7-9,12
CASSLEAGGPMGEQYF,TGTGCCAGCAGCTTAGAAGCGGGAGGGCCGATGGGTGAGCAGTACTTC,TRBD2,TRBJ2-7,.,TRBV7-6,16
CASSLTLADNNEQFF,TGTGCCAGCAGCTTAACGCTAGCGGATAACAATGAGCAGTTCTTC,TRBD2,TRBJ2-1,.,TRBV7-3,15
CASSRSGQEGDTQYF,TGTGCCAGCAGCCGGTCAGGGCAGGAGGGGGATACGCAGTATTTT,.,TRBJ2-3,.,TRBV6-1,15
CASSDRQGASQPQHF,TGTGCCAGCAGTGATAGGCAGGGGGCGTCTCAGCCCCAGCATTTT,TRBD1,TRBJ1-5,.,TRBV6-1,15
CASRASGTGELFF,TGTGCCAGCAGGGCGTCGGGCACCGGGGAGCTGTTTTTT,.,TRBJ2-2,.,TRBV6-5,13
CAWSEGSGSFNEQFF,TGTGCCTGGAGTGAGGGCAGCGGGAGTTTCAATGAGCAGTTCTTC,TRBD2,TRBJ2-1,.,TRBV30,15
CASSPDIGGSPLHF,TGTGCCAGCTCACCAGACATCGGGGGGTCACCCCTCCACTTT,.,TRBJ1-6,.,TRBV18,14
CASSHLAERGETQYF,TGTGCCAGCAGTCACTTAGCGGAAAGGGGAGAGACCCAGTACTTC,.,TRBJ2-5,once,TRBV27,15
CAWRGQVLWRGYTF,TGTGCCTGGAGAGGACAGGTCCTTTGGAGAGGCTACACCTTC,TRBD1,TRBJ1-2,.,TRBV30,14
CAWDRDSGNQPQHF,TGTGCCTGGGACCGGGACAGCGGCAATCAGCCCCAGCATTTT,TRBD1,TRBJ1-5,.,TRBV30,14
CASSSATSGGPQETQYF,TGTGCCAGCAGCTCCGCGACTAGCGGGGGTCCGCAAGAGACCCAGTACTTC,TRBD2,TRBJ2-5,.,TRBV5-6,17
CASKESNQPQHF,TGTGCCAGCAAGGAGAGCAATCAGCCCCAGCATTTT,.,TRBJ1-5,.,TRBV6-5,12
CASSQQGTTEAFF,TGTGCCAGCAGCCAACAGGGTACCACTGAAGCTTTCTTT,.,TRBJ1-1,.,TRBV3-1/TRBV3-2,13
CASSRFTRDTEAFF,TGTGCCAGCAGCCGCTTCACCCGGGACACTGAAGCTTTCTTT,.,TRBJ1-1,.,TRBV6-5,14
CASSWGGTYTDTQYF,TGTGCCAGCTCGTGGGGGGGGACATACACAGATACGCAGTATTTT,.,TRBJ2-3,.,TRBV2,15
CAISESQGATNEKLFF,TGTGCCATCAGTGAGTCCCAGGGTGCAACTAATGAAAAACTGTTTTTT,.,TRBJ1-4,once,TRBV10-3,16
CASKRTSGGEETQYF,TGTGCCAGCAAGCGGACTAGCGGGGGTGAAGAGACCCAGTACTTC,TRBD2,TRBJ2-5,.,TRBV9,15
CASMDPGVRNEKLFF,TGTGCCAGCATGGATCCGGGGGTCCGTAATGAAAAACTGTTTTTT,.,TRBJ1-4,.,TRBV28,15
CAWSVQGDWGYTF,TGTGCCTGGAGTGTACAGGGGGATTGGGGCTACACCTTC,TRBD1,TRBJ1-2,.,TRBV30,13
CASSTGQGGYNEQFF,TGCGCCAGCAGCACCGGACAGGGGGGTTACAATGAGCAGTTCTTC,TRBD1,TRBJ2-1,.,TRBV5-1,15
CAISYQGEGRNEQYF,TGTGCCATCAGTTACCAAGGGGAGGGGCGCAATGAGCAGTACTTC,TRBD2,TRBJ2-7,medium-sized,TRBV10-3,15
CASSPTGGMDQPQHF,TGTGCCAGCAGCCCGACAGGGGGTATGGATCAGCCCCAGCATTTT,TRBD1,TRBJ1-5,once,TRBV7-9,15
CASSNGQGGTEAFF,TGCGCCAGCAGCAACGGACAGGGCGGGACTGAAGCTTTTTTT,TRBD1,TRBJ1-1,.,TRBV5-1,14
CAWIRSPGGERSPLHF,TGTGCCTGGATTAGATCGCCGGGCGGGGAGAGGTCACCCCTCCACTTT,.,TRBJ1-6,.,TRBV30,16
CASSYSIWLQETQYF,TGTGCCAGCAGTTACTCGATCTGGCTGCAAGAGACCCAGTACTTC,.,TRBJ2-5,.,TRBV6-5,15
CASSEIAGGTGELFF,TGCGCCAGCAGTGAAATAGCGGGGGGGACCGGGGAGCTGTTTTTT,TRBD2,TRBJ2-2,.,TRBV10-2,15
CASRPGKSNQPQHF,TGTGCCAGCAGGCCGGGTAAGAGCAATCAGCCCCAGCATTTT,.,TRBJ1-5,.,TRBV2,14
CASSPGIAGALQETQYF,TGCGCCAGCAGCCCCGGAATAGCGGGGGCCCTCCAAGAGACCCAGTACTTC,TRBD2,TRBJ2-5,.,TRBV5-1,17
CASSYADRAQPQHF,TGTGCCAGCAGTTACGCGGACAGGGCCCAGCCCCAGCATTTT,TRBD1,TRBJ1-5,once,TRBV6-5,14
CASNPGGHSGELFF,TGTGCCAGTAACCCGGGGGGGCATTCCGGGGAGCTGTTTTTT,TRBD2,TRBJ2-2,.,TRBV19,14
CASSVDSYQPQHF,TGTGCCAGCAGTGTGGACAGTTATCAGCCCCAGCATTTT,.,TRBJ1-5,.,TRBV28,13
CSVGADSNGNEQFF,TGCAGCGTTGGGGCAGACAGCAACGGGAATGAGCAGTTCTTC,.,TRBJ2-1,few,TRBV29-1,14
CATSEGLSGGNTGELFF,TGTGCCACCAGTGAAGGCCTTAGCGGGGGAAACACCGGGGAGCTGTTTTTT,TRBD2,TRBJ2-2,.,TRBV24-1,17
CASSRGQGGNEQYF,TGTGCCAGCAGCCGGGGACAGGGAGGGAACGAGCAGTACTTC,TRBD1,TRBJ2-7,.,TRBV7-9,14